The rows below give T cell receptor beta chains drawn from one sample of a study of blood T cell repertoires in COVID-19. TCRdb keeps only in-frame clones here, not all; method: immunoSEQ multiplex PCR. The sample consists of about 170,000 clones, around 87% of them appearing once. Sequenced material: peripheral blood. The receptors here all came from a woman of 80 years or more in a cohort sampled during active or convalescent COVID-19. The CDR3 runs from the conserved cysteine through the conserved F or W. The size field is filled for only some rows; it gives once, few, many or a size class.

>few|TRBJ2-1|TRBV7-6
CASSLEASGQYNEQFF
>.|TRBJ1-1|TRBV3-1/TRBV3-2
CASSPWDRVNTEAFF
>.|TRBJ1-1|TRBV16
CASSQIEGHKSEAFF
>.|TRBJ2-5|TRBV7-2
CASSLALGRVTLSDF
>.|TRBJ2-7|TRBV5-1
CASSSGQGMGEQYF
>.|TRBJ2-3|TRBV6-1
CASSEASHPEDTQYF
>.|TRBJ1-2|TRBV4-3
CASSQDSRQNYGYTF
>.|TRBJ1-6|TRBV11-3
CASSQGQGDSPLHF
>once|TRBJ2-5|TRBV5-4
CASSGTRNQETQYF
>.|TRBJ2-5|TRBV10-2
CASTWRETQYF
>.|TRBJ1-2|TRBV6-5
CASRWGPYGYTF
>once|TRBJ2-7|TRBV4-3
CASSQGGGPNEQYF
>.|TRBJ1-2|TRBV4-2
CASSQDREGQPGGYTF
>.|TRBJ1-2|TRBV11-2
CASSPEVGSGYTF
>once|TRBJ1-1|TRBV7-9
CASSFLRSLNTEAFF
>.|TRBJ2-5|TRBV18
CASSKRTSGTGPETQYF
>.|TRBJ2-7|TRBV11-2
CASSLGGGWAPSDYEQYF
>.|TRBJ1-5|TRBV10-1
CATERGPHQPQHF
>.|TRBJ2-7|TRBV30
CAWGWDITYEQYF
>.|TRBJ2-5|TRBV13
CASSLPFRGRETQYF
>.|TRBJ1-4|TRBV6-1
CASSEAPGQDTATNEKLFF
>.|TRBJ2-7|TRBV7-9
CASSIGQGAWEQYF
>.|TRBJ2-2|TRBV5-1
CASSLGSRVVAGELFF
>many|TRBJ2-2|TRBV10-1
CASGEDWTNTGELFF
>many|TRBJ2-4|TRBV16
CASSQGGLEVDKNIQYF
>.|TRBJ1-2|TRBV11-2
CASSLTGQVQGYTF
>once|TRBJ2-3|TRBV10-3
CAISNRDKDTDTQYF
>.|TRBJ2-5|TRBV2
CASTLKTSGRPGETQYF
>.|TRBJ2-5|TRBV5-1
CASSSTTGQETQYF
>once|TRBJ2-2|TRBV12-3/TRBV12-4
CASSLRGGGELFF
>.|TRBJ2-1|TRBV7-2
CASSLVEGLAGEQFF
>.|TRBJ2-7|TRBV10-3
CAISEPTGIDEQYF
>.|TRBJ1-1|TRBV7-2
CASSFPDSMNTEAFF
>few|TRBJ1-2|TRBV4-3
CASSQDIGQGNYGYTF
>.|TRBJ1-5|TRBV19
CASSIQGAGNQPQHF
>.|TRBJ2-3|TRBV10-2
CASSGPGQGTDTQYF
>.|TRBJ2-5|TRBV7-7
CASSPQETQYF
>.|TRBJ2-3|TRBV4-3
CASSQDWSQSDTQYF
>.|TRBJ2-2|TRBV5-6
CASSSLATVTGELFF
>.|TRBJ2-3|TRBV19
CASSPRGQGHKLSTDTQYF
>.|TRBJ1-5|TRBV18
CASSTGAGGQPQHF
>.|TRBJ2-1|TRBV7-2
CASSLGGGLYNEQFF
>.|TRBJ1-2|TRBV7-8
CASSLDSYGYTF
>.|TRBJ2-1|TRBV24-1
CATSDPRLDNEQFF
>.|TRBJ1-1|TRBV5-6
CASSLMERRGTEAFF
>.|TRBJ2-3|TRBV29-1
CSVRQGDTQYF
>.|TRBJ1-2|TRBV28
CASSSQGVDGYTF
>.|TRBJ2-7|TRBV11-2
CASSPRVPYEQYF
>.|TRBJ2-1|TRBV7-9
CASSHLREGHNEQFF
>once|TRBJ1-4|TRBV9
CASSVGSTGGVDEKLFF